One TCR beta chain is described in this entry. The antigen remains undetermined. Data came from immunoSEQ multiplex PCR; TCRdb stores just in-frame clones and leaves some out. Among about 72,000 clones listed, approximately 86% were seen once. This entry comes from a study of OX40 agonist ivuxolimab in advanced cancers. CDR1 is MNHEY and CDR2 is SVGAGI in the germline V gene. The CDR3 has 15 residues. V lost 6 bases and J lost 0; bases outside the gene matches: 3. Study-wide findings and caveats: The mean number of expanded clones was higher in CD8+ T cells than in CD4+.

The starting material was CD4+ or CD8+ T cells sorted from blood, obtained in a trial of the OX40 agonist ivuxolimab. This sequence was found in an adult with an advanced solid tumor such as melanoma, head and neck, liver or kidney cancer. V and J are TRBV6-5 and TRBJ2-5; 11 bases are shared with TRBD1. Here the CDR3 reads CASSRDRGYQETQYF. The CDR3 bases are TGTGCCAGCAGCCGGGACAGGGGGTACCAAGAGACCCAGTACTTC.